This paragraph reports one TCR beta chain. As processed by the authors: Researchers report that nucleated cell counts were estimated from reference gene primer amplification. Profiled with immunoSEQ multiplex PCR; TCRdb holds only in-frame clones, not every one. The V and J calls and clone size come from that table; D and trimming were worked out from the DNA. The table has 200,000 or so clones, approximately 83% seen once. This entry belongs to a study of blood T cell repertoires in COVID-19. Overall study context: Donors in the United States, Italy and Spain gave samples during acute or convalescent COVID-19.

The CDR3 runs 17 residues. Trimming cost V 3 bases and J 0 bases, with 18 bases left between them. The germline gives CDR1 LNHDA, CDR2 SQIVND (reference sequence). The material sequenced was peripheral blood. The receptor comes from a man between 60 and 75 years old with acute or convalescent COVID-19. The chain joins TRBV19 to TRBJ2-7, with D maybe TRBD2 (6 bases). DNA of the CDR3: TGTGCCAGTAGTATTCGTATAGCGGACACAGCCTCCTACGAGCAGTACTTC. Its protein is CASSIRIADTASYEQYF.